The clone carrying this TCR beta chain was counted a single time. This specimen comes from a study of blood T cell repertoires in COVID-19. The CDR3 has 16 residues. V was pared by 6 bases and J by 9 bases, with 16 bases of the junction left unmatched. Germline V gene sequence: CDR1 MNHEY, CDR2 SMNVEV (reference sequence). Authors' methods: By means of reference gene primer amplification, nucleated cell counts were estimated. Profiled with immunoSEQ multiplex PCR; TCRdb holds only in-frame clones, not every one. Clone size and the V and J calls come from that table; the DNA yielded D and trimming. The profile shows about 350,000 clones, roughly 90% of them singletons. Enrollees, about 18 to 89 years old, lived in roughly 24 US areas. Participant-given clinical history determined each cohort assignment. Exposed participants encountered a COVID-19 case during the 2 weeks preceding study entry.

This rearrangement joins TRBV27 to TRBJ2-7, with 11 nucleotides matching TRBD1. The sequencing input was PBMCs or T cells enriched from blood (not recorded which). The clonotype originates from a woman in her 30s who had been exposed to COVID-19. CDR3 bases: TGTGCCAGCAGCCCCGCCGTCGGACAGGGGGCGCAGGGGCAGTACTTC. It is translated as CASSPAVGQGAQGQYF.